Listed below are T cell receptor beta chains from one sample, sequenced in a study of regulatory T cells in long-lasting Graves disease. TCRdb re-called the multiplex PCR reads through MiXCR, storing one row per CDR3 protein. The table lists about 440,000 distinct CDR3 sequences, 16% of them singletons, with over 8.5% in the top ten. This sample was also put to use in a study of T cells in Graves' hyperthyroidism and ophthalmopathy.

The sample was peripheral blood mononuclear cells (PBMCs), taken at new diagnosis, from a patient treated with antithyroid drugs. These receptors came from a woman in her 30s with Graves disease. Each CDR3 is given with its conserved first and last residue. D genes are given only for firm matches. Size is omitted from some rows. Given values are once, few, many or a class for expanded clones.

abundance,v_gene,d_gene,j_gene,CDR3aa,CDR3nt
many,TRBV28,NA,TRBJ1-1,CASLGGLTEAFF,TGTGCCAGCTTGGGGGGGCTCACTGAAGCTTTCTTT
many,TRBV2,TRBD1,TRBJ2-5,CASSGRLDRGFLQETQYF,TGTGCCAGCAGTGGGAGGCTAGACAGGGGATTTCTACAAGAGACCCAGTACTTC
many,TRBV10-1,NA,TRBJ2-1,CASRDTGFWAGKESDYEQFF,TGCGCCAGCAGGGATACGGGTTTTTGGGCGGGGAAGGAGAGTGACTATGAGCAGTTCTTC
many,TRBV18,NA,TRBJ1-2,CASSPGSSPNYGYTF,TGTGCCAGCTCACCAGGCTCGTCACCTAACTATGGCTACACCTTC
many,TRBV18,NA,TRBJ1-1,CASSPRGEETEAFF,TGTGCCAGCTCACCACGAGGAGAGGAGACTGAAGCTTTCTTT
NA,TRBV20-1,NA,TRBJ1-5,CSAKNLGGTLRDQPQHF,TGCAGTGCTAAAAACCTGGGGGGGACCCTTCGGGATCAGCCCCAGCATTTT
many,TRBV28,NA,TRBJ2-3,CASRRLDTQYF,TGTGCCAGCAGAAGGCTGGATACGCAGTATTTT
many,TRBV5-5,NA,TRBJ2-1,CASSYRDKYNEQFF,TGTGCCAGCAGCTACCGGGACAAGTACAATGAGCAGTTCTTC
many,TRBV12-3/TRBV12-4,NA,TRBJ2-3,CASSLSGGTDTQYF,TGTGCCAGCAGCTTATCTGGGGGGACAGATACGCAGTATTTT
many,TRBV12-5,NA,TRBJ1-5,CASGLEEGQPQHF,TGTGCTAGTGGTTTGGAGGAAGGTCAGCCCCAGCATTTT
NA,TRBV27,NA,TRBJ2-1,CASRGVEGWNEQFF,TGTGCCAGCAGGGGGGTCGAAGGATGGAATGAGCAGTTCTTC
NA,TRBV6-1,TRBD2,TRBJ2-2,CASSPAAGGHGELFF,TGTGCCAGCAGTCCTGCGGCGGGGGGCCACGGGGAGCTGTTTTTT
many,TRBV2,NA,TRBJ1-5,CASSPSTRAEWHF,TGTGCCAGCAGTCCCTCCACCCGGGCCGAGTGGCATTTT
NA,TRBV19,NA,TRBJ2-2,CASSIRFFTDTGELFF,TGTGCCAGTAGTATAAGGTTCTTCACAGACACCGGGGAGCTGTTTTTT
many,TRBV7-9,TRBD1,TRBJ2-5,CASSLKGGDETQYF,TGTGCCAGCAGCTTAAAAGGGGGCGACGAGACCCAGTACTTC
many,TRBV20-1,TRBD1,TRBJ2-5,CSARSGGSGETQYF,TGCAGTGCTAGATCAGGGGGCAGTGGGGAGACCCAGTACTTC
NA,TRBV28,TRBD2,TRBJ2-7,CASSTPLGTSGRSYRNEQYF,TGTGCCAGCAGTACTCCCTTGGGGACTAGCGGGAGGTCCTACCGGAACGAGCAGTACTTC